This TCR beta chain was retrieved from a study of cytomegalovirus exposure and HLA in healthy donors. To note about this clone: Its antigen is unidentified.

A multiplex PCR was run with 60 Vbeta primers and 13 Jbeta primers. Clones were read by immunoSEQ multiplex PCR, and TCRdb kept only the in-frame ones, dropping some. The sample consists of 100,000 to 150,000 clones, more than 65% of them appearing once. This CDR3 has 11 amino acids. Deletions cut 5 bases from V and 6 bases from J, with 8 bases between. Per germline, CDR1 LNHNV and CDR2 YYDKDF (reference sequence). Findings and caveats of the study: Researchers catalogued approximately 160 TCR beta chains as cytomegalovirus-associated. An assumption of roughly uniform sequencing depth across donors underlay the presence/absence analyses. In a later analysis, common viral pathogens appeared linked to several of the most significant clusters.

The chain joins TRBV15 to TRBJ2-7, with no clear D. The receptor comes from a young man in good health and CMV-seropositive. Sequencing used PBMCs. CDR3 amino acids: CATSESTEQYF. For the CDR3, the DNA is TGTGCCACCAGCGAGAGTACCGAGCAGTACTTC.